The 24 T cell receptor beta chains listed next were all sequenced from one sample in a study of control samples from healthy donors and cancer patients. Clones were sequenced by immunoSEQ multiplex PCR, and TCRdb holds only the in-frame ones, with some missing. The repertoire holds about 98,000 clones, with 82% as singletons. Sequenced input: blood. The receptors come from a man in his 60s in good health.

The chain uses TRBV11-1 and TRBJ2-5; unclear D gene. Between the trimmed V and J ends, which lost 4 bases and 4 bases, there was a span of 13 bases. The germline CDR1 and CDR2 sequences are SGHAT and FQDESV (reference sequence). CDR3 length: 14 amino acids. The CDR3 sequence is CASSSRWRAETQYF. CDR3 coding DNA: TGTGCCAGCAGCTCCCGATGGCGAGCAGAGACCCAGTACTTC.

J is TRBJ2-7 and V is TRBV18; TRBD2 aligns across 7 bases. Germline-derived CDR1 and CDR2 are KGHSH and LQKENI. The CDR3 loop spans 14 amino acids. The ends lost 2 bases at V and 0 bases at J; junction bases unmatched: 1. CDR3 protein: CASSPKRDSYEQYF. In DNA, the CDR3 is TGTGCCAGCTCACCAAAGCGGGACTCCTACGAGCAGTACTTC.

This chain joins TRBV5-1 and TRBJ1-2; 9 bases line up with TRBD1. The germline CDR1 and CDR2 sequences are SGHRS and YFSETQ. Trimming took 4 bases from V and 4 from J; bases not matched to a gene: 5. The CDR3 is 14 residues long. CDR3 nucleotide sequence: TGCGCCAGCAGCGACAGGGGGGTCGTCTATGGCTACACCTTC. Translation: CASSDRGVVYGYTF.

The V and J genes are TRBV5-5 and TRBJ1-4; 8 bases are a match to TRBD1. V lost 6 bases and J lost 0; bases outside the gene matches: 13. The germline V gene encodes CDR1 SGHKS and CDR2 YYEKEE (reference sequence). This CDR3 is 18 amino acids long. CDR3 residues: CASTPGTGSFATNEKLFF. In DNA form, the CDR3 reads TGTGCCAGCACCCCCGGGACAGGCAGCTTTGCAACTAATGAAAAACTGTTTTTT.

The chain links TRBV28 to TRBJ2-1, with 7 bases matching TRBD1. From germline, CDR1 is MDHEN and CDR2 SYDVKM. The trim removed 7 bases at V and 0 bases at J, leaving 9 bases unmatched. This CDR3 spans 16 amino acids. Written as DNA, the CDR3 is TGTGCCAGCAATTCCAGACAGGGAACCTCCTACAATGAGCAGTTCTTC. Translation: CASNSRQGTSYNEQFF.

The chain recombines TRBV12-5 with TRBJ2-7, with D maybe TRBD1 (5 bases). Germline V lookup: CDR1 LGHNT, CDR2 FRNRAP. V lost 1 base, J lost 3 bases, and 7 bases lay in between. CDR3 size: 13 residues. The CDR3 DNA reads TGTGCTAGTGGTTTGGACAGGTACTACGAGCAGTACTTC. It specifies CASGLDRYYEQYF.

This chain links TRBV5-1 with TRBJ1-4; D unresolved. This CDR3 has 13 residues. CDR1 and CDR2 from the germline V gene are SGHRS and YFSETQ. Trimming removed 1 base from V and 7 bases from J, with 8 bases in between. This CDR3 reads CASSLLGGEKLFF. CDR3 DNA: TGCGCCAGCAGCTTGCTGGGTGGTGAAAAACTGTTTTTT.

CDR3 nucleotides: TGCGCCAGCAGCCAAGACGCAACAGGTGGAATTAATCAGCCCCAGCATTTT. The encoded protein is CASSQDATGGINQPQHF. The chain couples TRBV4-1 to TRBJ1-5; possibly TRBD1 for D (5 bases). The V gene lost 0 bases and the J gene lost 4 bases, with 16 bases spanning the gap. This CDR3 region has 17 residues. Germline CDR1 is MGHRA and CDR2 is YSYEKL.

The genes are TRBV6-5 and TRBJ2-2; TRBD1 is a possible D gene (7 bases). Germline V gives CDR1 MNHEY, CDR2 SVGAGI. This CDR3 comprises 14 residues. V was trimmed by 7 bases and J by 5 bases, leaving 14 bases between them. CDR3: CASNQGGDTGELFF. DNA for the CDR3: TGTGCCAGCAACCAGGGGGGCGATACCGGGGAGCTGTTTTTT.

The rearrangement links TRBV11-2 to TRBJ1-1; maybe TRBD1 (5 bases). Trimming left V 1 base short and J 0 bases short, with 12 bases between. CDR3 size: 16 residues. Germline V gene data show CDR1 as SGHAT and CDR2 as FQNNGV. The CDR3 sequence: CASSLVPGTVNTEAFF. The CDR3 bases are TGTGCCAGCAGCTTAGTTCCTGGGACCGTGAACACTGAAGCTTTCTTT.

CDR3 protein: CASSQGQGVEQYF. CDR3 sequence (DNA): TGTGCCAGTAGTCAAGGACAGGGGGTGGAGCAGTACTTC. This rearrangement joins TRBV19 to TRBJ2-7; TRBD1 agrees at 10 bases. With 5 bases clipped from V and 7 bases from J, the junction kept 5 bases outside the gene matches. The germline V gene has CDR1 LNHDA and CDR2 SQIVND (reference sequence). This CDR3 contains 13 residues.

This clone was counted a single time. This chain links TRBV2 with TRBJ2-7; 8 positions match TRBD1. Germline loops: CDR1 SNHLY, CDR2 FYNNEI. The V segment lost 6 bases and the J segment 0 bases; nucleotides outside the gene matches: 7. The CDR3 is 15 amino acids. CDR3 protein: CASSEQGDFSYEQYF. The DNA for the CDR3 is TGTGCCAGCAGCGAACAGGGGGACTTCTCCTACGAGCAGTACTTC.

The J gene is TRBJ1-1, the V gene TRBV20-1; a weak D match, TRBD1 (5 bases). V was pared by 6 bases and J by 12 bases, with 17 bases between. This CDR3 region has 11 residues. Germline V lookup: CDR1 DFQATT, CDR2 SNEGSKA (reference sequence). Here the CDR3 reads CSAVGRATTFF. As DNA, the CDR3 is TGCAGTGCCGTGGGCAGGGCCACAACTTTCTTT.

As to this clone: Other DNA sequences in the same sample also yield this CDR3. The CDR3: CASSLSPLGGEKLFF. CDR3 coding DNA: TGCGCCAGCAGCCTGTCGCCCCTGGGCGGTGAAAAACTGTTTTTT. This sequence joins TRBV4-1 and TRBJ1-4, with D uncertain. The germline CDR1 and CDR2 sequences are MGHRA and YSYEKL. Trimming cost V 4 bases and J 7 bases, with 16 bases left between them. This CDR3 is 15 amino acids long.

The CDR3 DNA follows: TGTGCCTGGGGACGACAGGGAATCTACGAGCAGTACTTC. Residues: CAWGRQGIYEQYF. This chain joins TRBV30 and TRBJ2-7; the match to TRBD1 covers 7 bases. This CDR3 contains 13 residues. V was clipped by 5 bases and J by 3 bases; unmatched bases: 7. In germline, CDR1 is GTSNPN, CDR2 SVGIG (reference sequence). Looking up the rest from reference TRBV30 and TRBJ2-7 gives the full variable domain: SQTIHQWPATLVQPVGSPLSLECTVEGTSNPNLYWYRQAAGRGLQLLFYSVGIGQISSEVPQNLSASRPQDRQFILSSKKLLLSDSGFYLCAWGRQGIYEQYFGPGTRLTVT.

This clone was detected only once. The chain couples TRBV6-1 to TRBJ1-2; 8 nucleotides agree with TRBD1. J gave up 8 bases and V 1 base, and 6 bases lay outside the gene matches. The CDR3 is 14 amino acids. CDR1 is MNHNS and CDR2 is SASEGT in the germline V gene. CDR3 coding DNA: TGTGCCAGCAGTGAAGACAGGGGGGCGGGAGGCTACACCTTC. Translated: CASSEDRGAGGYTF.

The V and J genes are TRBV28 and TRBJ2-7, with a possible D match to TRBD2 (7 bases). The CDR3 contains 16 residues. Germline V gives CDR1 MDHEN, CDR2 SYDVKM. The V end was cut by 5 bases, the J end by 9 bases, with 26 bases between. Here the CDR3 DNA reads TGTGCCAGCAGTCTTAGCAGGACGACTCCGGCGGGGGCGCAGTACTTC. Translated, it gives CASSLSRTTPAGAQYF.

This clone is medium-sized within its sample. The chain is built from TRBV6-5 and TRBJ1-5; D is uncertain. The V and J ends lost 7 bases and 3 bases respectively, with 10 bases between them. Germline V gene sequence: CDR1 MNHEY, CDR2 SVGAGI. The CDR3 is 13 residues long. The CDR3 protein is CASTDTFNQPQHF. Here the CDR3 DNA reads TGTGCCAGCACAGACACGTTCAATCAGCCCCAGCATTTT.

This chain uses TRBV27 with TRBJ2-1, with 9 bases identical to TRBD1. Germline-derived CDR1 and CDR2 are MNHEY and SMNVEV (reference sequence). Trimming at V came to 5 bases and at J to 9 bases, leaving 14 bases not matched to a gene. CDR3 length equals 16 residues. CDR3 nucleotide sequence: TGTGCCAGCAGTCTTCGGACAGGGGAGGGAATTGGTGAGCAGTTCTTC. This gives the protein CASSLRTGEGIGEQFF.

This chain uses TRBV10-1 with TRBJ1-5, with 7 bases identical to TRBD1. Germline V gene sequence: CDR1 WNHNN, CDR2 SYGVQD (reference sequence). The CDR3 has 16 amino acids. Losses at the gene ends were 6 bases for V and 2 bases for J; bases not matched to a gene: 10. The CDR3 nucleotides read TGCGCCAGCAGAACCGGACAGGACCGTGGCAATCAGCCCCAGCATTTT. This gives the protein CASRTGQDRGNQPQHF.

This clone has just one count. This chain links TRBV3-1 (or the pseudogene TRBV3-2) with TRBJ1-1; D uncertain. Germline values: CDR1 LGHDT, CDR2 YNNKEL (reference sequence). The V end was cut by 6 bases, the J end by 4 bases, with 15 bases between. The CDR3 spans 14 residues. The CDR3 loop reads CASSLPSGRTEAFF. In nucleotides, the CDR3 is TGTGCCAGCAGTCTCCCAAGCGGGCGCACTGAAGCTTTCTTT.

The chain carries TRBV30 and TRBJ1-6, with a tentative D call TRBD1 (6 bases). The V end lost 4 bases, the J end lost 7 bases, and 23 bases lay between the germline ends. Germline-derived CDR1 and CDR2 are GTSNPN and SVGIG (reference sequence). The CDR3 extends over 17 amino acids. DNA of the CDR3: TGTGCCTGGACGTCCCGCCGACAGGTCCGGGTCAATTCACCCCTCCACTTT. Translation gives CAWTSRRQVRVNSPLHF.

The V call is TRBV7-2, the J call TRBJ1-3; D ambiguous. The CDR3 length is 11 residues. Trimming removed 5 bases from V and 9 bases from J, with 8 bases in between. Per the germline V gene, CDR1 is SGHTA and CDR2 is FQGNSA. The CDR3 is CASSAPGTIYF. As DNA, the CDR3 is TGTGCCAGCAGCGCACCAGGCACCATATATTTT. The full variable domain, its missing parts supplied by reference TRBV7-2 and TRBJ1-3, is GAGVSQSPSNKVTEKGKDVELRCDPISGHTALYWYRQSLGQGLEFLIYFQGNSAPDKSGLPSDRFSAERTGGSVSTLTIQRTQQEDSAVYLCASSAPGTIYFGEGSWLTVV.

The gene calls are TRBV19 and TRBJ1-5; the match to TRBD1 covers 10 bases. V trimming: 1 base; J trimming: 2 bases; junction bases outside the gene matches: 5. The germline V gene has CDR1 LNHDA and CDR2 SQIVND (reference sequence). This CDR3 comprises 17 residues. CDR3 loop: CASSIGQGASRNQPQHF. The CDR3 DNA reads TGTGCCAGTAGTATAGGACAGGGGGCATCTCGCAATCAGCCCCAGCATTTT.